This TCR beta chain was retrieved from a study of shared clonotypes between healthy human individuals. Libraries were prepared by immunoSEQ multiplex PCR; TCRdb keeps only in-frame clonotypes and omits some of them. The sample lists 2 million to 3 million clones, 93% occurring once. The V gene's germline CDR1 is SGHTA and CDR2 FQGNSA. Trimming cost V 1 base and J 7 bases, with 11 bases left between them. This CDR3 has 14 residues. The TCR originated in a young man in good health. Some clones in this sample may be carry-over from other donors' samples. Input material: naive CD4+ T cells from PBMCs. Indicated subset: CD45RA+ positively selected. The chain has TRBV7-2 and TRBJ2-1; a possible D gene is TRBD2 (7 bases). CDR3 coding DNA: TGTGCCAGCAGCTTAGTCGGGGGGCTAAATGAGCAGTTCTTC. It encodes CASSLVGGLNEQFF.